The T cell receptor beta chain under discussion was sequenced for a study of T cells of healthy individuals. TCRdb re-analysed the 5' RACE reads in MiXCR, keeping a single row per CDR3 protein. The sample has approximately 52,000 distinct CDR3 sequences; roughly 14% are singletons. This clonotype was seen many times. V shed 0 bases and J 8 bases; nucleotides not matched to a gene: 8. The CDR3 has 15 residues. V usage is TRBV12-3 or TRBV12-4 and J usage is TRBJ2-7; 9 bases align to TRBD1. The sequence was collected from a human donor in good health. The CDR3, as DNA: TGTGCCAGCAGTTTAGCGGGGACAGGGCCCATCCAGCAGTACTTC. This codes for CASSLAGTGPIQQYF.